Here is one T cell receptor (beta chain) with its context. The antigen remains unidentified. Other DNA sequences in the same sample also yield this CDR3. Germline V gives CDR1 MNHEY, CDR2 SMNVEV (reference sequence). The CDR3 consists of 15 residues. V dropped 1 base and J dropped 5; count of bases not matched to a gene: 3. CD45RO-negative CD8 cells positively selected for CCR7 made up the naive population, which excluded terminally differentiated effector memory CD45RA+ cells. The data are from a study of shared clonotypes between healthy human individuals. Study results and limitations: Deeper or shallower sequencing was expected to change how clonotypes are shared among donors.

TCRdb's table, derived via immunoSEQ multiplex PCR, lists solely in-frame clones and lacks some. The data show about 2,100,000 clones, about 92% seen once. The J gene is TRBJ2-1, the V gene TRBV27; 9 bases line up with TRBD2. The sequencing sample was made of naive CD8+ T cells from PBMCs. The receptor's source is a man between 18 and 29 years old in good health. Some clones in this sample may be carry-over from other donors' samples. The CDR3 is CASSLWLAGNNEQFF. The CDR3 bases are TGTGCCAGCAGTTTATGGCTAGCGGGAAACAATGAGCAGTTCTTC.